Following are 26 T cell receptor beta chains from one sample sequenced in a study of T-cell reconstitution after alpha-beta-depleted transplantation in children. The TCRbeta library was prepared with unique molecular identifiers. TCRdb used MiXCR to reprocess the PCR reads, holding one entry per CDR3 protein. Among 750,000 to 950,000 distinct CDR3 sequences listed, approximately 15% were seen once. Sequenced here: PBMCs, mostly from graft donor cells, sampled 360 days after TCRalphabeta/CD19-depleted stem cell transplant. The receptors were sampled from a male patient aged 10-17 years who had a stem cell transplant for acute lymphoblastic leukemia, so the T cells may come from the graft donor.

This clonotype was recorded many times. The chain uses TRBV4-2 and TRBJ2-5; 8 bases agree with TRBD2. CDR1 is LGHNA, CDR2 YNFKEQ, per germline. The V gene end was trimmed by 6 bases and the J gene end by 7 bases; junction bases not matched to a gene: 10. CDR3 length: 14 amino acids. Here the CDR3 reads CASRSPGLGGTQYF. The CDR3 nucleotides read TGTGCCAGCAGAAGTCCGGGACTAGGCGGGACCCAGTACTTC.

The V call is TRBV23-1, the J call TRBJ2-7, with a tentative D call TRBD2 (5 bases). TRBV23-1 is filed as an ORF, its function uncertain. The CDR3 runs to 15 residues. Trimming stripped 6 bases from V and 3 bases from J, with 18 bases between. In DNA, the CDR3 is TGCGCCAGCAGCCCAGTCGGGGAAAAAGGCTACGAGCAGTACTTC. Translated: CASSPVGEKGYEQYF.

At least ten counts were recorded for this clonotype. This chain links TRBV7-2 with TRBJ2-5, with 7 nucleotides matching TRBD2. The V gene end was trimmed by 1 base and the J gene end by 7 bases; junction bases not matched to a gene: 9. CDR3 length: 15 residues. CDR1 is SGHTA and CDR2 is FQGNSA in the germline V gene. The CDR3 region is CASSLELGGPRTQYF. The DNA of the CDR3 is TGTGCCAGCAGCTTAGAGTTGGGAGGGCCGCGGACCCAGTACTTC.

The V and J genes are TRBV15 and TRBJ2-7; a weak D match, TRBD2 (5 bases). Germline V gene lookup returns CDR1 LNHNV and CDR2 YYDKDF (reference sequence). The V gene lost 0 bases and the J gene lost 0 bases, with 9 bases spanning the gap. This CDR3 has 15 residues. The CDR3 coding sequence is TGTGCCACCAGCAGAGATCCCGGAGGCTCCTACGAGCAGTACTTC. The encoded protein is CATSRDPGGSYEQYF.

This clonotype was recorded at least ten times. This chain links TRBV5-1 with TRBJ1-1; the D is unclear. V lost 3 bases and J 0 bases, leaving 15 bases between the germline ends. CDR1 is SGHRS and CDR2 is YFSETQ in the germline V gene. The CDR3 loop spans 16 amino acids. CDR3 in DNA: TGCGCCAGCAGCTGGGAAATGTTAGCAATGAACACTGAAGCTTTCTTT. It yields the protein CASSWEMLAMNTEAFF.

The V gene is TRBV3-1, the J gene TRBJ1-5, with D uncertain. Germline CDR1 reads LGHDT; CDR2 reads YNNKEL (reference sequence). This CDR3 contains 15 residues. V was pared by 4 bases and J by 0 bases, with 10 bases between. The CDR3 nucleotides read TGTGCCAGCAGCCTCGACGTTGCTAGCAATCAGCCCCAGCATTTT. It translates to CASSLDVASNQPQHF.

This clonotype was recorded a few times. V is TRBV30 and J is TRBJ2-7, with D perhaps TRBD2 (5 bases). V was clipped by 0 bases and J by 6 bases, with 18 bases between them. CDR1 is GTSNPN, CDR2 SVGIG, per germline (reference sequence). The CDR3 contains 15 residues. CDR3 sequence reads: CAWSVLSIGIGEQYF. The CDR3, as DNA: TGTGCCTGGAGTGTATTATCGATCGGGATCGGCGAGCAGTACTTC.

This clonotype has only a few counts. This chain joins TRBV6-5 and TRBJ2-1, with D uncertain. The CDR3 contains 17 residues. Deletions cut 3 bases from V and 1 base from J, with 16 bases between. Germline-derived CDR1 and CDR2 are MNHEY and SVGAGI. CDR3 sequence (DNA): TGTGCCAGCAGTTATCTCCGGACCCCGGGTTCCTACAATGAGCAGTTCTTC. Translating it yields CASSYLRTPGSYNEQFF.

The CDR3: CASSPGQGPSDTQYF. Here the CDR3 DNA reads TGCGCCAGCAGCCCCGGACAGGGACCCTCCGATACGCAGTATTTT. V and J are TRBV5-1 and TRBJ2-3, with TRBD1 matching 8 bases. V was clipped by 4 bases and J by 6 bases; unmatched bases: 10. Germline V lookup: CDR1 SGHRS, CDR2 YFSETQ. CDR3 size: 15 residues.

The sample holds many counts of this clonotype. CDR3 protein: CASGLPNNEQFF. The CDR3 coding sequence is TGTGCCTCGGGGCTACCCAACAATGAGCAGTTCTTC. The chain carries TRBV10-3 and TRBJ2-1; D may match TRBD1 or TRBD2 (5 bases each). There are 12 residues in the CDR3. V was shortened by 11 bases and J by 5 bases, with 13 bases between the two germline ends. CDR1 and CDR2 from the germline V gene are ENHRY and SYGVKD.

This clonotype showed up many times. One end of the junction fails to match germline, which may point to a read error. This rearrangement joins TRBV5-1 to TRBJ2-7; D is possibly TRBD1 (6 bases). This CDR3 comprises 14 residues. CDR1 SGHRS and CDR2 YFSETQ come from the germline V gene. Here the CDR3 DNA reads TGTGCCAGCAGCCTTGACAGGCCACCCTACGAGCAGTACTTC. Translated: CASSLDRPPYEQYF.

This chain's CDR3 is CASSHGTGTEQFF. CDR3 nucleotides: TGTGCCAGCAGCCACGGGACAGGGACTGAGCAGTTCTTC. J is TRBJ2-1 and V is TRBV5-6, with TRBD1 matching over 9 bases. Germline V gene sequence: CDR1 SGHDT, CDR2 YYEEEE. V dropped 4 bases and J dropped 9; count of bases not matched to a gene: 5. This CDR3 contains 13 residues.

This sequence joins TRBV6-1 and TRBJ1-3; TRBD1 agrees at 7 bases. The CDR3 loop spans 15 amino acids. Germline CDR1 MNHNS, CDR2 SASEGT. Trimming at V came to 8 bases and at J to 0 bases, leaving 7 bases not matched to a gene. For the CDR3, the DNA is TGTGCCAGCGGGACAGAGTTTTTCTCTGGAAACACCATATATTTT. This translates into CASGTEFFSGNTIYF.

In this sample, this clonotype turned up a few times. In DNA form, the CDR3 reads TGCAGCGTTGAAGTTGCAGCGCATGAAGCTTTCTTT. Residues: CSVEVAAHEAFF. The V call is TRBV29-1, the J call TRBJ1-1; D not resolved. Germline CDR1 reads SQVTM; CDR2 reads ANQGSEA. V lost 1 base, J lost 7 bases, and 10 bases lay in between. There are 12 residues in the CDR3.

The chain combines TRBV5-1 with TRBJ2-7; the D gene is possibly TRBD1 (5 bases). V was clipped by 3 bases and J by 6 bases, with 13 bases between them. The length of the CDR3 is 13 residues. Germline CDR1 and CDR2: SGHRS and YFSETQ. The CDR3 DNA follows: TGCGCCAGCAGCTCCAGGGAAGGGTTCGAGCAGTACTTC. It encodes CASSSREGFEQYF.

The rearrangement links TRBV25-1 to TRBJ2-7; D unresolved. Germline CDR1 reads MGHDK; CDR2 reads SYGVNS. The V end was cut by 6 bases, the J end by 1 base, with 16 bases between. This CDR3 spans 15 amino acids. The DNA for the CDR3 is TGTGCCAGCAGCCAAAGGGTGCACGGTTCCTACGAGCAGTACTTC. This codes for CASSQRVHGSYEQYF.

The J gene is TRBJ2-7, the V gene TRBV7-9; D unresolved. The CDR3 contains 15 residues. With 4 bases removed from V and 4 bases from J, the gap between germline ends came to 17 bases. The germline V gene has CDR1 SEHNR and CDR2 FQNEAQ (reference sequence). CDR3: CASSSIVPPVYEQYF. The CDR3, as DNA: TGTGCCAGCAGCTCCATCGTCCCTCCCGTTTACGAGCAGTACTTC.

This clonotype turned up a few times. This chain joins TRBV11-2 and TRBJ2-7; 7 nucleotides match TRBD2. The CDR3 covers 18 residues. J gave up 0 bases and V 0 bases, and 11 bases lay outside the gene matches. The germline gives CDR1 SGHAT, CDR2 FQNNGV. The CDR3 DNA reads TGTGCCAGCAGCTTAGAGGTTTACGGCGGGAGTTACTCCTACGAGCAGTACTTC. Amino acid sequence: CASSLEVYGGSYSYEQYF.

This clonotype was recorded a few times. The chain uses TRBV7-8 and TRBJ2-1; 10 nucleotides agree with TRBD2. The junction had 12 bases not matched to a gene; V was cut back by 5 bases and J by 2 bases. CDR3 length: 18 residues. CDR1 and CDR2 from the germline V gene are SGHVS and FQNEAQ. The CDR3 is CASSDPVSGRATYNEQFF. The DNA of the CDR3 is TGTGCCAGCAGCGACCCGGTCAGCGGGAGGGCCACCTACAATGAGCAGTTCTTC.

This chain connects TRBV29-1 to TRBJ2-6; the D is unclear. Trimming shortened V by 6 bases and J by 0 bases, and 12 bases separated the two germline ends. CDR3 size: 15 residues. Germline V gene lookup returns CDR1 SQVTM and CDR2 ANQGSEA. For the CDR3, the DNA is TGCAGCGTAAACACGGAAACCTCTGGGGCCAACGTCCTGACTTTC. The encoded protein is CSVNTETSGANVLTF.

The V call is TRBV4-1, the J call TRBJ2-1; tentatively, D is TRBD2 (6 bases). CDR3 length: 16 residues. Germline CDR1 MGHRA, CDR2 YSYEKL. V was trimmed by 0 bases and J by 3 bases, leaving 12 bases between them. CDR3 in amino acids: CASSQDSGKSYNEQFF. CDR3 bases: TGCGCCAGCAGCCAAGATAGCGGAAAGAGCTACAATGAGCAGTTCTTC.

The chain carries TRBV5-1 and TRBJ2-7, with a weak D call TRBD1 (5 bases). The germline gives CDR1 SGHRS, CDR2 YFSETQ. The CDR3 extends over 15 amino acids. Trimming cost V 0 bases and J 6 bases, with 16 bases left between them. For the CDR3, the DNA is TGCGCCAGCAGCTTGGGTCCAGGGATTAGGCGCGAGCAGTACTTC. Its protein product is CASSLGPGIRREQYF. Supplemented by reference TRBV5-1 and TRBJ2-7, the full variable domain reads KAGVTQTPRYLIKTRGQQVTLSCSPISGHRSVSWYQQTPGQGLQFLFEYFSETQRNKGNFPGRFSGRQFSNSRSEMNVSTLELGDSALYLCASSLGPGIRREQYFGPGTRLTVT.

The chain carries TRBV11-2 and TRBJ1-4; D unresolved. The V end was cut by 5 bases, the J end by 3 bases, with 16 bases between. Germline V gene data show CDR1 as SGHAT and CDR2 as FQNNGV. The CDR3 runs 16 residues. In DNA, the CDR3 is TGTGCCAGCAGCGCTACAATTTACGTACCTAATGAAAAACTGTTTTTT. It translates to CASSATIYVPNEKLFF.

V usage is TRBV18 and J usage is TRBJ1-1, with D unresolved. Germline values: CDR1 KGHSH, CDR2 LQKENI. V was shortened by 3 bases and J by 0 bases, with 8 bases between the two germline ends. This CDR3 is 14 amino acids long. The CDR3 here is CASSPRSMNTEAFF. The CDR3 bases are TGTGCCAGCTCACCCCGGTCCATGAACACTGAAGCTTTCTTT.

This clonotype was counted between two and nine times. V is TRBV7-3 and J is TRBJ2-1; D not resolved. Looked up from germline, CDR1 is SGHTA and CDR2 is FQGTGA. Between the trimmed V and J ends, which lost 4 bases and 0 bases, there was a span of 13 bases. The CDR3 covers 16 residues. The CDR3 sequence is CASSSDRDGSYNEQFF. CDR3 DNA: TGTGCCAGCAGCTCGGATCGTGATGGCTCCTACAATGAGCAGTTCTTC.

The chain joins TRBV5-1 to TRBJ2-1; 8 bases match TRBD2. CDR1 and CDR2 (germline): SGHRS, YFSETQ. V gave up 2 bases and J gave up 1 base; unmatched junction bases: 11. The CDR3 totals 18 residues. Here the CDR3 DNA reads TGCGCCAGCAGCTTTTACCCTCCCGGGAGGGGGTCCTACAATGAGCAGTTCTTC. Amino acids: CASSFYPPGRGSYNEQFF.